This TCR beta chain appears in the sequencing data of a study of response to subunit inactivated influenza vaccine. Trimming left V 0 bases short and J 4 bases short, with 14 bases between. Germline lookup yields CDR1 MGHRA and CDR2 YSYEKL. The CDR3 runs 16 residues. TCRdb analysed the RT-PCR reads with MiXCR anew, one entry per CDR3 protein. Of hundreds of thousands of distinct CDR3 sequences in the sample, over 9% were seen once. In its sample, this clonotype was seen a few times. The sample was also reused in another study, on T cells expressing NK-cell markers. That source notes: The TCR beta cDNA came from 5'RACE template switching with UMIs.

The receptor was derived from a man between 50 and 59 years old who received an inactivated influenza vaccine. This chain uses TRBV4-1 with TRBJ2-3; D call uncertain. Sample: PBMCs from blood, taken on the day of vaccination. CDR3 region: CASSQDRSSAADTQYF. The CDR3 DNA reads TGCGCCAGCAGCCAAGACCGGTCCTCTGCTGCAGATACGCAGTATTTT.